These 26 T cell receptor beta chains were all obtained from the same sample, sequenced in a study of blood T cell repertoires in COVID-19. Assay used: immunoSEQ multiplex PCR; TCRdb lists only in-frame clones, some missing. This sample has about 83,000 clones, with roughly 90% found just once. The sample taken for sequencing was peripheral blood. Every receptor here comes from a woman older than 75 with active or convalescent COVID-19.

This sequence joins TRBV25-1 and TRBJ1-6; D is ambiguous. V dropped 8 bases and J dropped 3 bases, with 14 bases sitting between them. The CDR3 extends over 15 amino acids. The germline gives CDR1 MGHDK, CDR2 SYGVNS. The CDR3 loop is CASGEVRDYNSPLHF. The CDR3 DNA reads as TGTGCCAGCGGGGAGGTGAGGGACTATAATTCACCCCTCCACTTT.

This clone came up once. This sequence joins TRBV28 and TRBJ2-7; 10 nucleotides align to TRBD2. The CDR3 consists of 19 residues. Per germline, CDR1 MDHEN and CDR2 SYDVKM. The trim removed 3 bases at V and 2 bases at J, leaving 16 bases unmatched. CDR3: CASSLSPGLASSPTYEQYF. For the CDR3, the DNA is TGTGCCAGCAGTTTGAGTCCGGGACTAGCGTCCTCTCCCACCTACGAGCAGTACTTC.

The V call is TRBV28, the J call TRBJ2-7; 7 bases align to TRBD1. After removal of 5 bases from V and 2 bases from J, the junction contained 12 bases not matched to a gene. In germline, CDR1 is MDHEN, CDR2 SYDVKM. This CDR3 comprises 16 residues. DNA of the CDR3: TGTGCCAGCAGTCCATCCTCCGGGACAGCTGCCTACGAGCAGTACTTC. Its protein is CASSPSSGTAAYEQYF.

This clone occurred a few times. The chain uses TRBV4-1 and TRBJ1-4; TRBD1 aligns across 8 bases. CDR3 length equals 15 residues. Germline CDR1 MGHRA, CDR2 YSYEKL. J was trimmed by 5 bases and V by 1 base; bases with no gene match: 3. The CDR3 here is CASSQGTGQNEKLFF. CDR3 coding DNA: TGCGCCAGCAGCCAAGGGACAGGGCAGAATGAAAAACTGTTTTTT.

The genes are TRBV29-1 and TRBJ1-2; D remains ambiguous. CDR1 SQVTM and CDR2 ANQGSEA come from the germline V gene. CDR3 size: 14 residues. Trimming stripped 7 bases from V and 1 base from J, with 16 bases between. The CDR3 DNA sequence: TGCAGCGCCGAGTGGTCAGGCAGTAACTATGGCTACACCTTC. Its protein product is CSAEWSGSNYGYTF.

This chain joins TRBV28 and TRBJ1-6, with D uncertain. Germline V lookup: CDR1 MDHEN, CDR2 SYDVKM. Trimming stripped 2 bases from V and 15 bases from J, with 8 bases between. There are 11 residues in the CDR3. In DNA, the CDR3 is TGTGCCAGCAGTTTAGGGAGCCTCCTCCACTTT. Protein sequence: CASSLGSLLHF. Drawing the rest from reference TRBV28 and TRBJ1-6, the complete variable domain is DVKVTQSSRYLVKRTGEKVFLECVQDMDHENMFWYRQDPGLGLRLIYFSYDVKMKEKGDIPEGYSVSREKKERFSLILESASTNQTSMYLCASSLGSLLHFGNGTRLTVT.

This rearrangement joins TRBV18 to TRBJ2-5; possibly TRBD2 for D (6 bases). Germline CDR1 KGHSH, CDR2 LQKENI. Deletions cut 0 bases from V and 5 bases from J, with 10 bases between. CDR3 length equals 14 residues. DNA of the CDR3: TGTGCCAGCTCACCACCGCGGGGCCGGGAGACCCAGTACTTC. This sequence encodes CASSPPRGRETQYF.

V and J are TRBV18 and TRBJ2-7; 7 bases map to TRBD1. CDR3 length: 13 residues. V gave up 3 bases and J gave up 2 bases; unmatched junction bases: 1. Germline loops: CDR1 KGHSH, CDR2 LQKENI. DNA for the CDR3: TGTGCCAGCTCACCTGACAGGGCCTACGAGCAGTACTTC. Translating gives CASSPDRAYEQYF.

CDR3 loop: CASSQVLPPGNQPQHF. The CDR3 nucleotides read TGCGCCAGCAGCCAAGTTTTACCACCAGGCAATCAGCCCCAGCATTTT. This sequence joins TRBV4-1 and TRBJ1-5; D unclear. Trimming left V 1 base short and J 2 bases short, with 12 bases between. This CDR3 comprises 16 residues. The germline V gene has CDR1 MGHRA and CDR2 YSYEKL.

The chain couples TRBV7-2 to TRBJ2-1, with 12 bases fitting TRBD2. Germline V CDR1 and CDR2: SGHTA, FQGNSA. This CDR3 contains 17 residues. J gave up 1 base and V 6 bases, and 7 bases lay outside the gene matches. The CDR3, as DNA: TGTGCCAGCAGAAGTACTAGCGGGGGGTTATCCTACAATGAGCAGTTCTTC. Translating it yields CASRSTSGGLSYNEQFF.

This clone appeared a single time. This sequence joins TRBV29-1 and TRBJ2-3, with 10 bases aligning to TRBD2. The CDR3 loop spans 15 amino acids. CDR1 SQVTM and CDR2 ANQGSEA come from the germline V gene. Trimming removed 2 bases from V and 0 bases from J; junction bases left unmatched: 2. In DNA form, the CDR3 reads TGCAGCGTTGAACTAGCGGGAGCTAGCACAGATACGCAGTATTTT. The encoded protein is CSVELAGASTDTQYF.

The V gene is TRBV9, the J gene TRBJ2-7; maybe TRBD2 (5 bases). CDR1 is SGDLS, CDR2 YYNGEE, per germline. The CDR3 sequence is 13 residues long. With 3 bases removed from V and 3 bases from J, the gap between germline ends came to 10 bases. The CDR3 protein is CASSEDGLYEQYF. In nucleotides, the CDR3 is TGTGCCAGCAGCGAGGACGGACTCTACGAGCAGTACTTC.

As concerns this clone: The CDR3 carries no conserved terminal phenylalanine or tryptophan, so it likely arises from a read error. No DNA is shown, since the ends of the CDR3 on it are uncertain; the CDR3 is the one TCRdb lists. The gene calls are TRBV23-1 and TRBJ1-4. TRBV23-1 is classed as an ORF, of uncertain function. The CDR3 sequence runs 13 residues, both termini included. The CDR3 protein is CASSQSVRGERFL.

The chain is built from TRBV19 and TRBJ1-5; TRBD1 matches 7 bases. Germline CDR1 reads LNHDA; CDR2 reads SQIVND (reference sequence). This CDR3 is 16 amino acids long. Trimming took 8 bases from V and 4 from J; bases not matched to a gene: 14. CDR3 nucleotide sequence: TGTGCCAGTCTAAACAGGGGAAGCTCGGGGAATCAGCCCCAGCATTTT. As protein: CASLNRGSSGNQPQHF.

CDR3 in DNA: TGTGCCAGCAGCTCTCCAGGGGATAGCGAAAAACTGTTTTTT. Amino acid sequence: CASSSPGDSEKLFF. The chain employs TRBV5-6 and TRBJ1-4; D perhaps matches TRBD1 (6 bases). Germline V gives CDR1 SGHDT, CDR2 YYEEEE. There are 14 residues in the CDR3. V dropped 3 bases and J dropped 8 bases, with 14 bases sitting between them. Drawing the rest from reference TRBV5-6 and TRBJ1-4, the complete variable domain is DAGVTQSPTHLIKTRGQQVTLRCSPKSGHDTVSWYQQALGQGPQFIFQYYEEEERQRGNFPDRFSGHQFPNYSSELNVNALLLGDSALYLCASSSPGDSEKLFFGSGTQLSVL.

V usage is TRBV7-2 and J usage is TRBJ2-5; 11 positions match TRBD1. J lost 5 bases, V lost 5 bases, and 7 bases had no gene match. CDR3 length equals 15 residues. From germline, CDR1 is SGHTA and CDR2 FQGNSA. The CDR3 bases are TGTGCCAGCAGCCCCTGGGACAGGGGGGGGGAGACCCAGTACTTC. This sequence encodes CASSPWDRGGETQYF.

This chain uses TRBV5-4 with TRBJ1-4; 10 bases agree with TRBD1. With 3 bases clipped from V and 1 base from J, the junction kept 9 bases outside the gene matches. Germline loops: CDR1 SGHNT, CDR2 YYREEE (reference sequence). This CDR3 region has 18 residues. CDR3 loop: CASSSRGQGLGTNEKLFF. Here the CDR3 DNA reads TGTGCCAGCAGCTCGAGGGGACAGGGGCTTGGAACTAATGAAAAACTGTTTTTT.

The CDR3 here is CASSYGTGAIYGYTF. In nucleotides, the CDR3 is TGTGCCAGCAGTTACGGGACAGGGGCGATCTATGGCTACACCTTC. The chain couples TRBV6-2 or TRBV6-3 to TRBJ1-2; 10 nucleotides agree with TRBD1. The CDR3 runs 15 residues. Germline CDR1 is MNHEY and CDR2 is SVGEGT. V trimming: 2 bases; J trimming: 4 bases; junction bases outside the gene matches: 4.

The CDR3 DNA sequence: TGTGCCAGCAGGGGACTGGAGCTGTTTTTT. Amino acid sequence: CASRGLELFF. The chain joins TRBV28 to TRBJ2-2; TRBD2 is a possible D gene (6 bases). Trimming removed 6 bases from V and 10 bases from J, with 6 bases in between. There are 10 residues in the CDR3. CDR1 MDHEN and CDR2 SYDVKM come from the germline V gene.

V is TRBV7-3 and J is TRBJ2-2; weak D call: TRBD2 (6 bases). The germline gives CDR1 SGHTA, CDR2 FQGTGA. The CDR3 runs 16 residues. The ends were cut back, 5 bases at V and 3 bases at J, with 16 bases in the middle. The CDR3: CASSPRARRDTGELFF. The CDR3 nucleotides read TGTGCCAGCAGCCCCCGGGCGAGGAGGGACACCGGGGAGCTGTTTTTT. The full variable domain, completed using reference TRBV7-3 and TRBJ2-2, is GAGVSQTPSNKVTEKGKYVELRCDPISGHTALYWYRQSLGQGPEFLIYFQGTGAADDSGLPNDRFFAVRPEGSVSTLKIQRTERGDSAVYLCASSPRARRDTGELFFGEGSRLTVL.

This chain connects TRBV4-2 to TRBJ2-5; TRBD2 matches at 16 bases. The CDR3 sequence is 17 residues long. The trim removed 4 bases at V and 1 base at J, leaving 3 bases unmatched. Germline V CDR1 and CDR2: LGHNA, YNFKEQ. CDR3 nucleotides: TGTGCCAGCAGCCGAGGGACTAGCGGGGGGGCCCAAGAGACCCAGTACTTC. Translated, it gives CASSRGTSGGAQETQYF.

The V gene is TRBV7-8, the J gene TRBJ2-7; the D gene is possibly TRBD1 (6 bases). Germline V lookup: CDR1 SGHVS, CDR2 FQNEAQ. This CDR3 is built from 13 residues. Trimming took 5 bases from V and 3 from J, leaving 11 bases between them. The CDR3 region is CASSRTDDYEQYF. The CDR3 bases are TGTGCCAGCAGCAGGACAGACGACTACGAGCAGTACTTC.

The genes are TRBV3-1 (or the pseudogene TRBV3-2) and TRBJ2-7; D is possibly TRBD2 (6 bases). This CDR3 is built from 12 residues. Germline V gene data show CDR1 as LGHDT and CDR2 as YNNKEL (reference sequence). The germline V and J ends were trimmed by 4 bases and 3 bases, with 7 bases remaining between them. The DNA for the CDR3 is TGTGCCAGCAGCCGGAGGGACTACGAGCAGTACTTC. Translating it yields CASSRRDYEQYF.

There are a few counts of this clone. The V call is TRBV5-6, the J call TRBJ1-5, with a weak D call TRBD1 (6 bases). V was shortened by 4 bases and J by 4 bases, with 12 bases between the two germline ends. Germline loops: CDR1 SGHDT, CDR2 YYEEEE. This CDR3 spans 14 amino acids. The CDR3, as DNA: TGTGCCAGCAGCCCCAGGGGAATTAATCAGCCCCAGCATTTT. Amino acid sequence: CASSPRGINQPQHF. Full variable domain (remainder filled in from reference TRBV5-6 and TRBJ1-5): DAGVTQSPTHLIKTRGQQVTLRCSPKSGHDTVSWYQQALGQGPQFIFQYYEEEERQRGNFPDRFSGHQFPNYSSELNVNALLLGDSALYLCASSPRGINQPQHFGDGTRLSIL.

The V call is TRBV5-6, the J call TRBJ2-7, with TRBD1 as a possible D gene (5 bases). Germline V gives CDR1 SGHDT, CDR2 YYEEEE. The V end was cut by 0 bases, the J end by 4 bases, with 5 bases between. This CDR3 region has 12 residues. The CDR3 DNA sequence: TGTGCCAGCAGCTTGGGACAGTACGAGCAGTACTTC. Residues: CASSLGQYEQYF. The entire variable domain, with the rest obtained from reference TRBV5-6 and TRBJ2-7, is as follows: DAGVTQSPTHLIKTRGQQVTLRCSPKSGHDTVSWYQQALGQGPQFIFQYYEEEERQRGNFPDRFSGHQFPNYSSELNVNALLLGDSALYLCASSLGQYEQYFGPGTRLTVT.

This chain uses TRBV5-1 with TRBJ1-1; D is uncertain. CDR1 and CDR2 (germline): SGHRS, YFSETQ. The V and J ends lost 4 bases and 1 base respectively, with 14 bases between them. The CDR3 has 15 residues. This chain's CDR3 is CASSRTYAGNTEAFF. The CDR3 coding sequence is TGCGCCAGCAGCAGAACGTATGCCGGGAACACTGAAGCTTTCTTT.